A single sample is the source of the 22 T cell receptor beta chains below, sequenced in a study of blood T cell repertoires in COVID-19. Profiling relied on immunoSEQ multiplex PCR, and the TCRdb table lists in-frame clones only, not all of them. In the table there are about 140,000 clones, less than 90% of which are singletons. Sequenced material: peripheral blood. These receptors were taken from a man aged 25-45 years with COVID-19, enrolled during active disease.

The V and J genes are TRBV10-2 and TRBJ1-1, with 7 nucleotides matching TRBD1. The V and J ends lost 6 bases and 4 bases, in that order; junction bases with no gene match: 5. CDR1 WSHSY and CDR2 SAAADI come from the germline V gene. The length of the CDR3 is 13 residues. The CDR3 bases are TGCGCCAGCAGGGGACAGTTAGGCACTGAAGCTTTCTTT. Translating it yields CASRGQLGTEAFF.

The rearrangement links TRBV3-1 (or the pseudogene TRBV3-2) to TRBJ2-1; 7 nucleotides line up with TRBD1. V shed 5 bases and J 9 bases; nucleotides not matched to a gene: 1. The CDR3 extends over 11 amino acids. Germline V CDR1 and CDR2: LGHDT, YNNKEL (reference sequence). The CDR3 DNA sequence: TGTGCCAGCAGCAACAGGGGTGAGCAGTTCTTC. Its translation is CASSNRGEQFF.

V gene TRBV19 combines with J gene TRBJ1-1, with no clear D. The V gene's germline CDR1 is LNHDA and CDR2 SQIVND (reference sequence). This CDR3 is built from 16 residues. V lost 3 bases to trimming and J lost 4 bases, with 18 bases between them. The CDR3 sequence: CASSIFAGSLGTEAFF. The DNA of the CDR3 is TGTGCCAGTAGTATTTTTGCGGGCTCTCTGGGCACTGAAGCTTTCTTT. The whole variable domain, remainder taken from reference TRBV19 and TRBJ1-1, is DGGITQSPKYLFRKEGQNVTLSCEQNLNHDAMYWYRQDPGQGLRLIYYSQIVNDFQKGDIAEGYSVSREKKESFPLTVTSAQKNPTAFYLCASSIFAGSLGTEAFFGQGTRLTVV.

The V and J genes are TRBV6-5 and TRBJ1-1, with TRBD1 identical over 8 bases. V dropped 5 bases and J dropped 5; count of bases not matched to a gene: 10. Germline V gives CDR1 MNHEY, CDR2 SVGAGI. This CDR3 has 15 residues. The CDR3 DNA reads as TGTGCCAGCAGTAACGCGCGGACAGGGCGGACTGAAGCTTTCTTT. The encoded protein is CASSNARTGRTEAFF.

This clone occurred once. The rearrangement uses TRBV6-5 and TRBJ2-7; 9 bases are shared with TRBD1. After removal of 6 bases from V and 6 bases from J, the junction contained 6 bases not matched to a gene. CDR3 length equals 13 residues. Germline V lookup: CDR1 MNHEY, CDR2 SVGAGI. CDR3: CASRVTGGAEQYF. CDR3 in DNA: TGTGCCAGCAGAGTGACAGGGGGGGCCGAGCAGTACTTC.

The rearrangement joins TRBV6-5 to TRBJ2-5; 10 bases fit TRBD1. V lost 7 bases and J lost 2; bases outside the gene matches: 7. Germline assignment: CDR1 MNHEY and CDR2 SVGAGI. The CDR3 has 15 amino acids. The CDR3 spells CASNPTGGLQETQYF. CDR3 bases: TGTGCCAGCAACCCGACAGGGGGCCTACAAGAGACCCAGTACTTC.

The rearrangement uses TRBV18 and TRBJ2-1; possibly TRBD2 for D (6 bases). Looked up from germline, CDR1 is KGHSH and CDR2 is LQKENI. Trimming removed 4 bases at V and 7 bases at J, with 17 bases between. This CDR3 has 15 residues. In nucleotides, the CDR3 is TGTGCCAGCTCACTGATTACGGGTAGCGGAAATGAGCAGTTCTTC. This codes for CASSLITGSGNEQFF.

This clone appeared once. The V gene is TRBV19, the J gene TRBJ2-2, with 7 positions matching TRBD2. The trim removed 6 bases at V and 6 bases at J, leaving 7 bases unmatched. The germline V gene encodes CDR1 LNHDA and CDR2 SQIVND (reference sequence). This CDR3 contains 14 residues. CDR3 sequence reads: CASRPTSQAGELFF. The CDR3 DNA is TGTGCCAGTAGACCGACTAGCCAAGCCGGGGAGCTGTTTTTT.

V is TRBV7-2 and J is TRBJ2-2; a possible D gene is TRBD1 (6 bases). Trimming pared 5 bases from V and 4 bases from J, leaving 11 bases between. Germline V gene data show CDR1 as SGHTA and CDR2 as FQGNSA. This CDR3 has 14 amino acids. For the CDR3, the DNA is TGTGCCAGCAGCAACGGACAGTTCACCGGGGAGCTGTTTTTT. Its translation is CASSNGQFTGELFF.

The rearrangement joins TRBV7-8 to TRBJ2-1, with D perhaps matching TRBD2 (7 bases). Germline CDR1 is SGHVS and CDR2 is FQNEAQ. The CDR3 extends over 16 amino acids. V was clipped by 6 bases and J by 6 bases, with 21 bases between them. CDR3: CASRATRGEGFNEQFF. Written as DNA, the CDR3 is TGTGCCAGCAGGGCGACTAGGGGGGAGGGTTTCAATGAGCAGTTCTTC.

The chain carries TRBV7-9 and TRBJ1-1, with D unclear. CDR1 is SEHNR, CDR2 FQNEAQ, per germline (reference sequence). V was clipped by 5 bases and J by 7 bases, with 14 bases between them. This CDR3 region has 13 residues. CDR3 amino acids: CASSPVPGVEAFF. CDR3 nucleotide sequence: TGTGCCAGCAGCCCAGTTCCGGGTGTTGAAGCTTTCTTT.

The genes are TRBV7-9 and TRBJ2-7; TRBD1 agrees at 9 bases. V lost 7 bases to trimming and J lost 7 bases; unmatched junction nucleotides: 11. This CDR3 is 14 amino acids long. CDR1 and CDR2 (germline): SEHNR, FQNEAQ (reference sequence). Written as DNA, the CDR3 is TGTGCCAGCAACTTCGGGACAGGGCAACGAGAGCAGTACTTC. Translated, it gives CASNFGTGQREQYF.

The chain joins TRBV7-6 to TRBJ2-3; the D gene is possibly TRBD1 (5 bases). V lost 3 bases and J 5 bases, leaving 12 bases between the germline ends. The CDR3 totals 14 residues. Germline-derived CDR1 and CDR2 are SGHVS and FNYEAQ. The chain's CDR3 is CASSFDSLGDTQYF. The CDR3 DNA reads TGTGCCAGCAGCTTTGACAGCCTCGGAGATACGCAGTATTTT.

The V and J genes are TRBV10-3 and TRBJ1-2, with 8 nucleotides matching TRBD1. CDR1 is ENHRY and CDR2 is SYGVKD in the germline V gene. The ends lost 10 bases at V and 0 bases at J; junction bases unmatched: 7. The length of the CDR3 is 14 residues. This CDR3 reads CATDRGGTNYGYTF. Here the CDR3 DNA reads TGTGCCACCGACAGGGGAGGGACTAACTATGGCTACACCTTC.

V gene TRBV7-6 combines with J gene TRBJ1-2, with a possible D match to TRBD1 (5 bases). Germline-derived CDR1 and CDR2 are SGHVS and FNYEAQ. The V and J ends lost 3 bases and 4 bases respectively, with 6 bases between them. The CDR3 spans 12 residues. CDR3 protein: CASSLGGYGYTF. The CDR3 DNA reads TGTGCCAGCAGCTTGGGGGGCTATGGCTACACCTTC.

The chain has TRBV19 and TRBJ2-7, with 7 positions matching TRBD2. Germline CDR1 LNHDA, CDR2 SQIVND (reference sequence). V dropped 5 bases and J dropped 1; count of bases not matched to a gene: 11. CDR3 size: 16 residues. The CDR3, as DNA: TGTGCCAGTAGTGCCCTCGGGGGGTCTTCTTCCTACGAGCAGTACTTC. This codes for CASSALGGSSSYEQYF.

The J gene is TRBJ1-3, the V gene TRBV6-6, with no clear D. The germline V and J ends were trimmed by 4 bases and 5 bases, with 9 bases remaining between them. CDR3 length: 13 amino acids. From germline, CDR1 is MNHNY and CDR2 SVGAGI (reference sequence). The CDR3 region is CASSSQTRNTIYF. The DNA of the CDR3 is TGTGCCAGCAGTTCTCAAACACGAAACACCATATATTTT.

This chain links TRBV15 with TRBJ2-7; perhaps TRBD1 as D (6 bases). This CDR3 is built from 14 residues. V was trimmed by 0 bases and J by 6 bases, leaving 12 bases between them. Germline V gene lookup returns CDR1 LNHNV and CDR2 YYDKDF (reference sequence). CDR3 coding DNA: TGTGCCACCAGCAGAGAATTACAGGGTGGCGAGCAGTACTTC. It specifies CATSRELQGGEQYF.

The CDR3 DNA sequence: TGTGCCAGCAGCCAAACTTACCAAGAGACCCAGTACTTC. Translated: CASSQTYQETQYF. V is TRBV4-2 and J is TRBJ2-5; no clear D. Trimming took off 2 bases at V and 0 bases at J, with 4 bases between the two ends. The CDR3 runs 13 residues. Per the germline V gene, CDR1 is LGHNA and CDR2 is YNFKEQ.

The chain is built from TRBV4-1 and TRBJ2-5; 15 bases map to TRBD2. From germline, CDR1 is MGHRA and CDR2 YSYEKL. The CDR3 consists of 17 residues. V gave up 1 base and J gave up 2 bases; unmatched junction bases: 2. Written as DNA, the CDR3 is TGCGCCAGCAGCCAAGGGACTAGCGGGAGGGGGCAAGAGACCCAGTACTTC. Translating it yields CASSQGTSGRGQETQYF.

The rearrangement links TRBV25-1 to TRBJ2-7, with D perhaps TRBD1 (6 bases). The ends were cut back, 5 bases at V and 4 bases at J, with 9 bases in the middle. This CDR3 contains 12 residues. Germline CDR1 reads MGHDK; CDR2 reads SYGVNS. CDR3: CASSLQGYEQYF. CDR3 DNA sequence: TGTGCCAGCAGTCTTCAGGGGTACGAGCAGTACTTC.

CDR3 residues: CASSTTQGLGEQFF. CDR3 coding DNA: TGTGCCAGCAGTACGACACAGGGGCTAGGTGAGCAGTTCTTC. This chain uses TRBV6-5 with TRBJ2-1, with 7 positions matching TRBD1. Germline V gene lookup returns CDR1 MNHEY and CDR2 SVGAGI. The V gene end was trimmed by 5 bases and the J gene end by 9 bases; junction bases not matched to a gene: 10. The CDR3 contains 14 residues.